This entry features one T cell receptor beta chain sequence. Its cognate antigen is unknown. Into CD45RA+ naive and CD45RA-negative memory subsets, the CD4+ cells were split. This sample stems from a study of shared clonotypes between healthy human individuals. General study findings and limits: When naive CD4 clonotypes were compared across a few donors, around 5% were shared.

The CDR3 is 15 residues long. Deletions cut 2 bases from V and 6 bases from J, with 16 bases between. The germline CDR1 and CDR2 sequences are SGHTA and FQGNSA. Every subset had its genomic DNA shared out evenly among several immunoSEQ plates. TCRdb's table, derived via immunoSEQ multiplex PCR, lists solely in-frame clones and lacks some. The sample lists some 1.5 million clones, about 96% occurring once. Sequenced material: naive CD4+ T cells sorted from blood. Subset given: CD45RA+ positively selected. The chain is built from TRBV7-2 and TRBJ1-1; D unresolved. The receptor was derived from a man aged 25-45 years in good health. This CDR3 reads CASSLSLGFGAEAFF. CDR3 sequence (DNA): TGTGCCAGCAGCTTAAGTTTGGGGTTTGGGGCTGAAGCTTTCTTT.